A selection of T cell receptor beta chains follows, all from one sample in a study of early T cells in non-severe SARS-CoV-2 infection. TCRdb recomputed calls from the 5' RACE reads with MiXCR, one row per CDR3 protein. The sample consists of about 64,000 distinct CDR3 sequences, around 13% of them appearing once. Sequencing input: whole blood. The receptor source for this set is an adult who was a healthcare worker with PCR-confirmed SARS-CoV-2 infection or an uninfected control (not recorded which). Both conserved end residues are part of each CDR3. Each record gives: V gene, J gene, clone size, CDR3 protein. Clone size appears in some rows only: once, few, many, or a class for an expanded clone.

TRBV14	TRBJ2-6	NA	CASSLRPGAGANVLTF
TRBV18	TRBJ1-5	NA	CASSPQVNQPQHF
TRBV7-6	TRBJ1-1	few	CASSLRGGLDEAFF
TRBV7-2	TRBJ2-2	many	CASRTLGAGELFF
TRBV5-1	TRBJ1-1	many	CASSLFGNTEAFF
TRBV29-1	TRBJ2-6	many	CSVAPGLSGLSGANVLTF
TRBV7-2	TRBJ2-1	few	CASSLPTDNEQFF
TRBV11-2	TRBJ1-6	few	CASSPARQNNSPLHF
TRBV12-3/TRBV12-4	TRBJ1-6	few	CASSPGYYSPLHF
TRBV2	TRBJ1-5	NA	CASSPQGPNQPQHF
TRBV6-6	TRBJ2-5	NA	CASSYYPHPAQYF
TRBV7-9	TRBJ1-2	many	CASSSSNQGSGYTF
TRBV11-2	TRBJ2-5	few	CASHYGLAGTRMTQYF
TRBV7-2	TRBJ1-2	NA	CASSSPRGQDGYTF
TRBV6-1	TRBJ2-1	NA	CASNPWGRDTYNEQFF
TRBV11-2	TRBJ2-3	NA	CASSSITDTQYF
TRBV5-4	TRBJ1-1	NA	CASSSTRGGNTEAFF
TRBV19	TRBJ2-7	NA	CASSKGRGSSYEQYF
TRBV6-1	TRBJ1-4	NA	CASSLNRGEKLFF
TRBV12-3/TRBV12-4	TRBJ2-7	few	CASSRRDRLYEQYF
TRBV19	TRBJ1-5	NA	CASSIGGAQPQHF
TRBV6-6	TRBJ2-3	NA	CASSYERLLSDTQYF
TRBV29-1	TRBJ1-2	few	CSVVSDGYTF
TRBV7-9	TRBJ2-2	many	CASSLVIAGRTGELFF
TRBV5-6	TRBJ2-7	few	CASRRTGEPYEQYF
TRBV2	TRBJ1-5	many	CASSLDPGAQPQHF
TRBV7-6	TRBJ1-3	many	CASSPRTGTTFFSGNTIYF
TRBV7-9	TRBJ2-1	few	CASSLEGRGEQFF
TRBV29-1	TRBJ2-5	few	CSAGQQETQYF
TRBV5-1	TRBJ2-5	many	CASSLTGPQETQYF
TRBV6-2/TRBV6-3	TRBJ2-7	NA	CASSPYWLGYEQYF
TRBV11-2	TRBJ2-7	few	CASSSDRGSYEQYF
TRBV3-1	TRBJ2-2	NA	CAISGLAGTGELFF
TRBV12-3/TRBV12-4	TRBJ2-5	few	CASSLWGETQYF
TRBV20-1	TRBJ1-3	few	CSAGRGLTSGNTIYF